This record covers a single T cell receptor (beta chain). What it recognizes is unknown. This sample is drawn from a study of cytomegalovirus exposure and HLA in healthy donors. CDR3 length: 14 amino acids. Per germline, CDR1 SGHTA and CDR2 FQGNSA. J lost 6 bases, V lost 7 bases, and 7 bases had no gene match. This table comes from immunoSEQ multiplex PCR, and its TCRdb copy is limited to in-frame clones, with some not included. The sample shows roughly 150,000 clones, around 92% of them seen only once. Study-level results: A subsequent analysis found that TCR clusters from the first cohort also tended to co-occur in the approximately 120 validation repertoires, with around 94% of cluster scores above 0.

The donors were in the approximately 120-subject validation cohort, distinct from the approximately 610-subject first cohort. Sample: PBMCs. This sequence was found in a woman aged 18-30 years in good health and CMV-seropositive. The chain combines TRBV7-2 with TRBJ2-7, with TRBD1 matching 12 bases. This chain's CDR3 is CASTGGDRGPEQYF. The CDR3 DNA sequence: TGTGCCAGCACCGGTGGGGACAGGGGGCCCGAGCAGTACTTC. Full variable domain (rest looked up from reference TRBV7-2 and TRBJ2-7): GAGVSQSPSNKVTEKGKDVELRCDPISGHTALYWYRQSLGQGLEFLIYFQGNSAPDKSGLPSDRFSAERTGGSVSTLTIQRTQQEDSAVYLCASTGGDRGPEQYFGPGTRLTVT.